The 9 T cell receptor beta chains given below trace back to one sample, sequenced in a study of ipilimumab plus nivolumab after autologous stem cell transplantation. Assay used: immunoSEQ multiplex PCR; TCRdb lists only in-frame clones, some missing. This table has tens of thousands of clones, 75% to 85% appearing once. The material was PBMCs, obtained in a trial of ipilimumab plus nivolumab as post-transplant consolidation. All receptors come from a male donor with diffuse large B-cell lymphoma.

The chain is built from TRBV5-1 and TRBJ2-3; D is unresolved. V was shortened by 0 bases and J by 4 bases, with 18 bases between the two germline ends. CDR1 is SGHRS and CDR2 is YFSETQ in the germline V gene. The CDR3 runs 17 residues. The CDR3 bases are TGCGCCAGCAGCTTGGGAGTAAGTGGGCCGGAGTCAGATACGCAGTATTTT. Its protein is CASSLGVSGPESDTQYF.

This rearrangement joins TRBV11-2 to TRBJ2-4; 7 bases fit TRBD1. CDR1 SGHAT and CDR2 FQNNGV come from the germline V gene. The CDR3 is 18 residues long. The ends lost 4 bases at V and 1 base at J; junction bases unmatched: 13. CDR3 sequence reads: CASSSDLDRALAKNIQYF. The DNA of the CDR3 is TGTGCCAGCAGCTCTGATCTTGACAGGGCCTTGGCCAAAAACATTCAGTACTTC. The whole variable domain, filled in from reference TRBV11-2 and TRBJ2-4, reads EAGVAQSPRYKIIEKRQSVAFWCNPISGHATLYWYQQILGQGPKLLIQFQNNGVVDDSQLPKDRFSAERLKGVDSTLKIQPAKLEDSAVYLCASSSDLDRALAKNIQYFGAGTRLSVL.

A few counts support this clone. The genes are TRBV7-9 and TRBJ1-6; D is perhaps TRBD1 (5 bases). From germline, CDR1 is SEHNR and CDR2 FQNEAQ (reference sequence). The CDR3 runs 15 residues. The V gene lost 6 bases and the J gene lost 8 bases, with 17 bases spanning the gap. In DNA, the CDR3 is TGTGCCAGCAGATACACCGGGACGGGGGATTCACCCCTCCACTTT. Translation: CASRYTGTGDSPLHF.

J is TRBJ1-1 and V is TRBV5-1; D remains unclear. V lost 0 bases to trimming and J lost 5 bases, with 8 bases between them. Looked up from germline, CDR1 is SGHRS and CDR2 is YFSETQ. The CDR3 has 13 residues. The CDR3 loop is CASSLALDTEAFF. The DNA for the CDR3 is TGCGCCAGCAGCTTGGCCTTGGATACTGAAGCTTTCTTT.

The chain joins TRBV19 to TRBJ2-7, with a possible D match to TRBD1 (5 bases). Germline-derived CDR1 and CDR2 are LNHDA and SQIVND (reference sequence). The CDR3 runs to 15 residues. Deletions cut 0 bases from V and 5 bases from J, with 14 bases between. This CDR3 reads CASSIDRWGSNEQYF. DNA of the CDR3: TGTGCCAGTAGTATAGATCGTTGGGGCAGCAACGAGCAGTACTTC.

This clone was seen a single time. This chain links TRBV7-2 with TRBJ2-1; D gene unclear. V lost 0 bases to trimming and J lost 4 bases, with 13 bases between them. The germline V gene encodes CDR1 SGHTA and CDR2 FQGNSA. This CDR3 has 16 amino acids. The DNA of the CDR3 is TGTGCCAGCAGCTTAGCGTCCGGAGCTACGTACAATGAGCAGTTCTTC. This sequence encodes CASSLASGATYNEQFF. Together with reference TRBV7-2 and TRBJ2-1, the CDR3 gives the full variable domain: GAGVSQSPSNKVTEKGKDVELRCDPISGHTALYWYRQSLGQGLEFLIYFQGNSAPDKSGLPSDRFSAERTGGSVSTLTIQRTQQEDSAVYLCASSLASGATYNEQFFGPGTRLTVL.

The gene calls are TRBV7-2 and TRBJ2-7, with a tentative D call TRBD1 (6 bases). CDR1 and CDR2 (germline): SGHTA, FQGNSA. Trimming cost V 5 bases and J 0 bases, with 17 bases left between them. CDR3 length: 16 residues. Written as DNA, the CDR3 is TGTGCCAGCAGCGCCCGGACAGCCATGAACTCCTACGAGCAGTACTTC. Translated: CASSARTAMNSYEQYF.

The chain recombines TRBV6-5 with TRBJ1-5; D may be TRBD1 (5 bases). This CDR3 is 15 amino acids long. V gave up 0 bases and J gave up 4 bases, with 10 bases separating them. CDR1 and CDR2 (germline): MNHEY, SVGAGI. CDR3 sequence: CASSYSQGRNQPQHF. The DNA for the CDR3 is TGTGCCAGCAGTTACTCGCAGGGCCGGAATCAGCCCCAGCATTTT.

The CDR3 reads CASIENFFSPYEQYF. In DNA, the CDR3 is TGTGCCAGCATCGAGAACTTCTTCTCCCCCTACGAGCAGTACTTC. This sequence joins TRBV28 and TRBJ2-7; D is undetermined. V was trimmed by 7 bases and J by 2 bases, leaving 18 bases between them. Germline V gene data show CDR1 as MDHEN and CDR2 as SYDVKM. This CDR3 comprises 15 residues.